Shown below are 8 T cell receptor beta chains from a single sample sequenced in a study of response to subunit inactivated influenza vaccine. TCRdb recomputed calls from the RT-PCR reads with MiXCR, one row per CDR3 protein. The sample shows about 540,000 distinct CDR3 sequences, approximately 24% of them seen only once. In addition, the sample was reused for a study of T cells expressing NK-cell markers. Turning to that study: Beta-chain TCR cDNA was generated via 5'RACE template switching with UMIs.

This specimen consisted of CD4+ T cells sorted from PBMCs, obtained 11 to 12 days after vaccination. The receptors come from a man between 50 and 59 years old who received an inactivated influenza vaccine.

This clonotype was seen more than once but under ten times. The rearrangement uses TRBV4-3 and TRBJ2-7; D is unresolved. Germline-derived CDR1 and CDR2 are LGHNA and YSLEER. This CDR3 comprises 13 residues. The germline V and J ends were trimmed by 6 bases and 3 bases, with 12 bases remaining between them. The CDR3 loop is CASSPNQFYEQYF. The CDR3 DNA follows: TGCGCCAGCAGTCCAAACCAATTCTACGAGCAGTACTTC.

The J gene is TRBJ1-3, the V gene TRBV5-1; D call uncertain. The CDR3 contains 14 residues. V was pared by 4 bases and J by 1 base, with 9 bases between. CDR1 SGHRS and CDR2 YFSETQ come from the germline V gene. The CDR3 protein is CASSEGRSGNTIYF. CDR3 coding DNA: TGCGCCAGCAGCGAGGGCAGGTCTGGAAACACCATATATTTT.

The V call is TRBV20-1, the J call TRBJ2-1, with TRBD2 matching over 9 bases. The germline V gene encodes CDR1 DFQATT and CDR2 SNEGSKA (reference sequence). With V trimmed by 6 bases and J by 7 bases, 13 bases remained unmatched. The CDR3 totals 15 residues. In nucleotides, the CDR3 is TGCAGTGCCCCCTTTGCGGGAGGGCCTAGGAATGAGCAGTTCTTC. Translating gives CSAPFAGGPRNEQFF.

This clonotype has just a few counts. The V call is TRBV20-1, the J call TRBJ1-1, with a weak D call TRBD1 (5 bases). Germline lookup yields CDR1 DFQATT and CDR2 SNEGSKA (reference sequence). V lost 3 bases and J lost 1, with 15 bases in between. CDR3 length equals 15 residues. The CDR3 spells CSASLPLGGNTEAFF. DNA for the CDR3: TGCAGTGCTAGCTTGCCCCTCGGGGGGAACACTGAAGCTTTCTTT.

The J gene is TRBJ1-1, the V gene TRBV6-5; 7 nucleotides match TRBD1. Germline loops: CDR1 MNHEY, CDR2 SVGAGI. The CDR3 has 14 residues. Unmatched junction bases numbered 3, after V lost 2 bases and J lost 3 bases. CDR3 bases: TGTGCCAGCAGTTACGGGACAGATTACACTGAAGCTTTCTTT. Translating gives CASSYGTDYTEAFF.

The rearrangement joins TRBV4-3 to TRBJ1-4, with D tentatively TRBD1 (5 bases). V dropped 2 bases and J dropped 4 bases, with 8 bases sitting between them. The CDR3 extends over 14 amino acids. Germline-derived CDR1 and CDR2 are LGHNA and YSLEER. The CDR3: CASSQQGDNEKLFF. The CDR3 region has the DNA TGCGCCAGCAGCCAACAGGGAGATAATGAAAAACTGTTTTTT.

The chain recombines TRBV5-1 with TRBJ2-7; a weak D match, TRBD1 (5 bases). Germline V lookup: CDR1 SGHRS, CDR2 YFSETQ. This CDR3 region has 15 residues. The ends were cut back, 4 bases at V and 5 bases at J, with 19 bases in the middle. The CDR3 reads CASSLVGQGTHEQYF. As DNA, the CDR3 is TGCGCCAGCAGCCTAGTCGGGCAGGGTACCCACGAGCAGTACTTC.

V and J are TRBV27 and TRBJ2-1; the D call may be TRBD1 or TRBD2 (6 bases each). The CDR3 extends over 13 amino acids. Germline V gene data show CDR1 as MNHEY and CDR2 as SMNVEV (reference sequence). Between the trimmed V and J ends, which lost 8 bases and 9 bases, there was a span of 17 bases. CDR3 nucleotide sequence: TGTGCCAGCGGAACTCGACTAGGGGGTGAGCAGTTCTTC. It encodes CASGTRLGGEQFF.